A selection of T cell receptor beta chains follows, all from one sample in a study of OX40 agonist ivuxolimab in advanced cancers. This table comes from immunoSEQ multiplex PCR, and its TCRdb copy is limited to in-frame clones, with some not included. The sample has 73,000 or so clones, 65% to 90% seen once; the top ten hold under 0.75%. This material consisted of CD4+ or CD8+ T cells sorted from blood, taken in a trial of the OX40 agonist ivuxolimab. The receptors originated from an adult with an advanced solid tumor such as melanoma, head and neck, liver or kidney cancer. The CDR3 runs from the conserved cysteine through the conserved F or W. Size tells how often a clone was seen (once, few, many) or the class of an expanded clone, and some rows leave it out.

v_call	clone_size	j_call	cdr3_aa
TRBV7-2	few	TRBJ2-3	CASSPGQPDTQYF
TRBV6-5	.	TRBJ1-6	CASSYDRLLNSPLHF
TRBV19	.	TRBJ2-6	CASSISRRGANVLTF
TRBV29-1	.	TRBJ2-1	CSVDRGRGSYNEQFF
TRBV5-4	.	TRBJ1-6	CASSKTGGGSYNSPLHF
TRBV16	.	TRBJ1-5	CASSPRLDSLNQPQHF
TRBV7-9	.	TRBJ1-1	CASSLGERAFF
TRBV7-6	.	TRBJ1-3	CASSLAQGGNTIYF
TRBV19	.	TRBJ1-4	CASRGGGREKLFF
TRBV7-2	.	TRBJ1-3	CASSLGTSGNTIYF
TRBV11-1	.	TRBJ2-3	CASSWGYTDTQYF
TRBV29-1	few	TRBJ2-3	CSSEARRSGGADTQYF
TRBV18	few	TRBJ1-2	CASSPSYGYTF
TRBV30	once	TRBJ1-4	CAWQTQGRGDEKLFF
TRBV7-8	.	TRBJ1-1	CASSLDLSTEAFF
TRBV4-3	once	TRBJ2-4	CASSHAPRDGLAKNIQYF
TRBV9	few	TRBJ1-2	CASSVGGPALGYTF
TRBV2	.	TRBJ2-7	CASVQEGGGGEQYF
TRBV7-2	.	TRBJ1-1	CASSLQRASNTEAFF
TRBV10-3	.	TRBJ2-1	CAIKRTSGGALYNEQFF
TRBV7-3	.	TRBJ2-6	CASSSSTGSYGANVLTF
TRBV5-4	few	TRBJ2-1	CASSTDLKSYNEQFF
TRBV7-8	.	TRBJ2-2	CASSLVGQGTGELFF
TRBV6-5	.	TRBJ2-1	CASRRGLAGEHEQFF
TRBV2	.	TRBJ2-5	CASSEAGVKETQYF
TRBV6-5	.	TRBJ2-7	CASSYGTGSSYEQYF
TRBV9	few	TRBJ1-4	CASSPGSLGQGGEKLFF
TRBV5-6	.	TRBJ1-1	CASSFGDRLTEAFF
TRBV2	.	TRBJ2-3	CASRARATQYF
TRBV6-5	.	TRBJ2-2	CASSRRVTNTGELFF
TRBV6-4	.	.	CASSATGQVFYEQYF
TRBV27	.	TRBJ1-2	CASSFSTGPYGYTF
TRBV18	.	TRBJ2-2	CASSRTSGGITGELFF
TRBV5-6	few	TRBJ2-1	CASSLEGLGYNEQFF
TRBV5-4	.	TRBJ1-2	CASSLSTGGVERYGYTF
TRBV6-5	.	TRBJ1-5	CASSPQGAGQPQHF
TRBV4-3	.	TRBJ2-1	CASSDSKEAGDGQFF
TRBV25-1	.	TRBJ2-1	CAHSRFGNEQFF
TRBV9	.	TRBJ2-3	CASSVFGPDTQYF
TRBV5-1	.	TRBJ2-3	CASSLQGVGTDTQYF
TRBV30	.	TRBJ1-5	CAWSVQGRGGSQPQHF
TRBV30	.	TRBJ2-7	CAWSVKGNYEQYF
TRBV7-7	few	TRBJ2-1	CASSLAREGNEQFF
TRBV11-2	.	TRBJ2-7	CASSPVGRGGIGEQYF
TRBV2	.	TRBJ2-1	CASNFDGTASQFF
TRBV30	.	TRBJ1-4	CAWTPQGKSLGEKLFF
TRBV6-5	.	TRBJ1-1	CASIRTARGAEAFF
TRBV21-1	.	TRBJ2-7	CASSKSGREQYF
TRBV5-1	.	TRBJ1-3	CASSFTASGNTIYF
TRBV28	.	TRBJ1-1	CASTTSGQATRSFF